Following are 21 T cell receptor beta chains from one sample sequenced in a study of identical twins. TCRdb recomputed calls from the 5' RACE reads with MiXCR, one row per CDR3 protein. The sample has about 730,000 distinct CDR3 sequences; approximately 22% are singletons. These data are also associated with another study on T cells expressing NK-cell markers.

The specimen sequenced was PBMCs. These receptors came from a woman between 18 and 29 years old in good health.

This clonotype was seen more than once but under ten times. The chain is built from TRBV6-1 and TRBJ2-5; 10 positions match TRBD2. The V segment lost 6 bases and the J segment 5 bases; nucleotides outside the gene matches: 9. The CDR3 extends over 15 amino acids. Germline CDR1 is MNHNS and CDR2 is SASEGT. CDR3 residues: CASSFASGSGETQYF. The CDR3 nucleotides read TGTGCCAGCAGCTTTGCTAGCGGGAGTGGGGAGACCCAGTACTTC.

This clonotype was detected only a few times. The rearrangement joins TRBV25-1 to TRBJ2-7; either TRBD1 or TRBD2 may supply D (5 bases each). The V gene's germline CDR1 is MGHDK and CDR2 SYGVNS. This CDR3 contains 16 residues. Trimming cost V 0 bases and J 5 bases, with 17 bases left between them. The CDR3 nucleotides are TGTGCCAGCAGTGAATATGGGGGAAGTTGGGAAAACGAGCAGTACTTC. Protein: CASSEYGGSWENEQYF.

The rearrangement uses TRBV10-3 and TRBJ1-2; TRBD1 aligns across 12 bases. Germline V gene sequence: CDR1 ENHRY, CDR2 SYGVKD. V shed 8 bases, J shed 2 bases, and the junction held 12 bases outside the gene matches. This CDR3 region has 17 residues. CDR3 in DNA: TGTGCCATCGGGGGGGACAGGGGGCGCGGAGCCAACTATGGCTACACCTTC. Residues: CAIGGDRGRGANYGYTF.

This clonotype came up a few times. The chain employs TRBV6-5 and TRBJ2-2; tentatively, D is TRBD1 or TRBD2 (6 bases each). The CDR3 sequence is 16 residues long. V was clipped by 2 bases and J by 6 bases, with 16 bases between them. Germline V gene lookup returns CDR1 MNHEY and CDR2 SVGAGI. The CDR3 DNA is TGTGCCAGCAGTTACCAGGGGATGGGGGGACCCGGGGAGCTGTTTTTT. Translation gives CASSYQGMGGPGELFF.

This clonotype was picked up many times. CDR3 sequence: CATSSRGQERNYGYTF. As DNA, the CDR3 is TGTGCCACCAGCAGCCGGGGACAGGAGAGAAACTATGGCTACACCTTC. The V gene is TRBV15, the J gene TRBJ1-2; TRBD1 agrees at 8 bases. The CDR3 spans 16 residues. Germline V gives CDR1 LNHNV, CDR2 YYDKDF (reference sequence). J was trimmed by 2 bases and V by 3 bases; bases with no gene match: 8.

This chain joins TRBV27 and TRBJ2-2; 9 bases agree with TRBD1. J was trimmed by 5 bases and V by 4 bases; bases with no gene match: 11. The CDR3 runs 17 residues. Germline V gives CDR1 MNHEY, CDR2 SMNVEV (reference sequence). This chain's CDR3 is CASSSLRTGVVTGELFF. The CDR3 coding sequence is TGTGCCAGCAGTTCCCTCCGGACAGGGGTCGTGACCGGGGAGCTGTTTTTT.

The chain couples TRBV29-1 to TRBJ1-1, with D possibly TRBD1 on 6 matching bases. The germline gives CDR1 SQVTM, CDR2 ANQGSEA. Trimming took 3 bases from V and 1 from J, leaving 12 bases between them. The CDR3 has 14 amino acids. The CDR3 loop reads CSVDTTGRNTEAFF. The CDR3 region has the DNA TGCAGCGTTGATACTACAGGGAGGAACACTGAAGCTTTCTTT.

This clonotype was seen a few times. This chain joins TRBV9 and TRBJ2-7; TRBD2 matches 10 bases. V shed 0 bases and J 2 bases; nucleotides not matched to a gene: 5. The germline gives CDR1 SGDLS, CDR2 YYNGEE. The CDR3 length is 16 residues. CDR3 sequence reads: CASSVAGAGGPYEQYF. The CDR3 DNA is TGTGCCAGCAGCGTAGCTGGAGCGGGAGGGCCCTACGAGCAGTACTTC.

This clonotype showed up just a few times. The chain employs TRBV7-2 and TRBJ1-4, with D possibly being TRBD1 (6 bases). The CDR3 consists of 15 residues. Germline V lookup: CDR1 SGHTA, CDR2 FQGNSA. The ends were cut back, 5 bases at V and 7 bases at J, with 17 bases in the middle. The CDR3 DNA reads as TGTGCCAGCAGCACGTTACAGGGTTTAATTGAAAAACTGTTTTTT. It codes for CASSTLQGLIEKLFF. The whole variable domain, remainder taken from reference TRBV7-2 and TRBJ1-4, is GAGVSQSPSNKVTEKGKDVELRCDPISGHTALYWYRQSLGQGLEFLIYFQGNSAPDKSGLPSDRFSAERTGGSVSTLTIQRTQQEDSAVYLCASSTLQGLIEKLFFGSGTQLSVL.

This clonotype was seen ten or more times. The CDR3 is CASSPYPGPRETQYF. The CDR3 nucleotides are TGCGCCAGCAGCCCCTACCCGGGCCCCAGAGAGACCCAGTACTTC. V usage is TRBV5-1 and J usage is TRBJ2-5, with no clear D. From germline, CDR1 is SGHRS and CDR2 YFSETQ. The CDR3 is 15 residues long. V shed 4 bases and J shed 4 bases, with 17 bases lying between them. Looking up the rest from reference TRBV5-1 and TRBJ2-5 gives the full variable domain: KAGVTQTPRYLIKTRGQQVTLSCSPISGHRSVSWYQQTPGQGLQFLFEYFSETQRNKGNFPGRFSGRQFSNSRSEMNVSTLELGDSALYLCASSPYPGPRETQYFGPGTRLLVL.

The genes are TRBV10-3 and TRBJ2-7; 7 bases line up with TRBD2. The ends lost 3 bases at V and 7 bases at J; junction bases unmatched: 12. The CDR3 is made up of 15 amino acids. Germline CDR1 reads ENHRY; CDR2 reads SYGVKD. CDR3 region: CAISEGGSLSGEQYF. The CDR3 nucleotides are TGTGCCATCAGTGAAGGCGGGAGCCTCTCTGGGGAGCAGTACTTC.

This chain joins TRBV5-6 and TRBJ1-1, with unresolved D. This CDR3 comprises 14 residues. The germline V gene encodes CDR1 SGHDT and CDR2 YYEEEE. V was shortened by 2 bases and J by 1 base, with 9 bases between the two germline ends. In DNA, the CDR3 is TGTGCCAGCAGCTTCGAACAGCCGAACACTGAAGCTTTCTTT. Amino acid sequence: CASSFEQPNTEAFF.

This clonotype has a count of ten or more. V and J are TRBV2 and TRBJ2-7; no clear D. The CDR3 covers 12 residues. Germline assignment: CDR1 SNHLY and CDR2 FYNNEI. Between the trimmed V and J ends, which lost 8 bases and 0 bases, there was a span of 8 bases. CDR3 DNA: TGTGCCAGCTGCCCGGCCTCCTACGAGCAGTACTTC. Its translation is CASCPASYEQYF.

This clonotype has a count of ten or more. The J gene is TRBJ2-1, the V gene TRBV20-1; 10 positions match TRBD2. This CDR3 is 15 amino acids long. Germline lookup yields CDR1 DFQATT and CDR2 SNEGSKA (reference sequence). Germline trimming cut 2 bases from V and 5 bases from J; bases unmatched to any gene: 6. As DNA, the CDR3 is TGCAGTGCTAGAACCCGACTAGCGGGTCACAATGAGCAGTTCTTC. This translates into CSARTRLAGHNEQFF.

The chain is built from TRBV12-3 or TRBV12-4 and TRBJ1-6, with D tentatively TRBD1 (5 bases). The CDR3 totals 14 residues. Trimming stripped 7 bases from V and 7 bases from J, with 14 bases between. CDR3 sequence (DNA): TGTGCCAGCAAGAGGGACTTCGTGAATTCACCCCTCCACTTT. Amino acid sequence: CASKRDFVNSPLHF.

This clonotype was seen at least ten times. V gene TRBV10-3 combines with J gene TRBJ2-1; no clear D gene. Germline V gene lookup returns CDR1 ENHRY and CDR2 SYGVKD. The CDR3 spans 11 residues. The CDR3 coding sequence is TGTGCGCATGGGGTCTACAATGAGCAGTTCTTC. Protein: CAHGVYNEQFF.

This clonotype was recorded many times. This chain connects TRBV29-1 to TRBJ2-5, with a tentative D call TRBD2 (6 bases). The CDR3 totals 13 residues. V lost 6 bases and J 1 base, leaving 12 bases between the germline ends. Germline loops: CDR1 SQVTM, CDR2 ANQGSEA. The CDR3 nucleotides are TGCAGCGTGCCGCGGGGATCCCAAGAGACCCAGTACTTC. It yields the protein CSVPRGSQETQYF.

The chain recombines TRBV9 with TRBJ2-1; 7 bases are a match to TRBD1. With V trimmed by 2 bases and J by 8 bases, 13 bases remained unmatched. Germline assignment: CDR1 SGDLS and CDR2 YYNGEE. The CDR3 contains 16 residues. CDR3 DNA sequence: TGTGCCAGCAGCGTCCGCCAGGGGGACGGTAGGGATGAGCAGTTCTTC. This translates into CASSVRQGDGRDEQFF.

This chain uses TRBV4-3 with TRBJ2-7, with 9 positions matching TRBD2. Germline V gene lookup returns CDR1 LGHNA and CDR2 YSLEER. This CDR3 is built from 15 residues. V was clipped by 4 bases and J by 5 bases; unmatched bases: 9. This CDR3 reads CASSPVAGVIHEQYF. CDR3 sequence (DNA): TGCGCCAGCAGCCCCGTAGCGGGAGTAATCCACGAGCAGTACTTC.

This clonotype was seen ten or more times. One end of the junction fails to match germline, which may point to a read error. The chain is built from TRBV7-8 and TRBJ1-2; no reliable D call. CDR1 is SGHVS, CDR2 FQNEAQ, per germline. The CDR3 totals 14 residues. The CDR3, as DNA: TGCGCCAGCAGCTCTGGGCAATCCCTCTATGGCTACACCTTC. It specifies CASSSGQSLYGYTF.

This clonotype was observed a few times. V and J are TRBV6-1 and TRBJ2-1; D not certain. V gave up 6 bases and J gave up 3 bases, with 9 bases separating them. Per the germline V gene, CDR1 is MNHNS and CDR2 is SASEGT. This CDR3 is built from 13 residues. The CDR3 nucleotides are TGTGCCAGCAGGGAGTACGGCTACAATGAGCAGTTCTTC. Encoded protein: CASREYGYNEQFF.